This TCR beta chain is drawn from a study of cytomegalovirus exposure and HLA in healthy donors. Study findings and constraints: It was reportedly the case that the classifier diagnosed cytomegalovirus status with high specificity and sensitivity.

Vbeta (60) and Jbeta (13) primers were used in the PCR. Measured with immunoSEQ multiplex PCR; TCRdb has only the in-frame clones, and not every one. Here the sample spans tens of thousands of clones, 78% being singletons. This CDR3 contains 11 residues. Germline CDR1 and CDR2: DFQATT and SNEGSKA (reference sequence). V was pared by 5 bases and J by 6 bases, with 7 bases between. A note on this clone: Its target is unknown.

This chain uses TRBV20-1 with TRBJ1-4; tentative D call: TRBD1 (5 bases). The sequence came from a man aged 18-30 years in good health and CMV-seropositive. The specimen was PBMCs. The CDR3 nucleotides read TGCAGTGCTGGGACTTATGAAAAACTGTTTTTT. Amino acids: CSAGTYEKLFF.